The next 28 T cell receptor beta chains were all read from a single sample in a study of circulating tumor DNA in untreated peripheral T-cell lymphoma. Only in-frame clones appear in the TCRdb table, and some are missing; sequencing was by immunoSEQ multiplex PCR. The sample lists around 2,300 clones; roughly 82% were seen once. Sequencing was performed on tumor tissue. These receptors all stem from a human donor with peripheral T-cell lymphoma.

The gene calls are TRBV11-3 and TRBJ2-2; weak D call: TRBD2 (5 bases). The CDR3 spans 14 residues. Germline V gene data show CDR1 as SGHNT and CDR2 as YENEEA. Between the trimmed V and J ends, which lost 3 bases and 4 bases, there was a span of 9 bases. CDR3 coding DNA: TGTGCCAGCAGCTTGTCGGGGAGCACCGGGGAGCTGTTTTTT. This gives the protein CASSLSGSTGELFF.

The chain combines TRBV5-1 with TRBJ2-1; 7 positions agree with TRBD2. The trim removed 0 bases at V and 7 bases at J, leaving 7 bases unmatched. The germline CDR1 and CDR2 sequences are SGHRS and YFSETQ. The CDR3 runs to 15 residues. The CDR3, as DNA: TGCGCCAGCAGCTTGGTGGGAGGGCCGGGGAATGAGCAGTTCTTC. It translates to CASSLVGGPGNEQFF.

The chain couples TRBV6-8 to TRBJ2-2; D perhaps matches TRBD1 (6 bases). The germline CDR1 and CDR2 sequences are MNHGY and SAAAGT. This CDR3 spans 14 amino acids. V lost 11 bases and J 6 bases, leaving 19 bases between the germline ends. CDR3 DNA: TGTGCCGGATCTCAACGACAGGAACCCGGGGAGCTGTTTTTT. Its protein is CAGSQRQEPGELFF.

The rearrangement uses TRBV28 and TRBJ2-3; 7 bases fit TRBD2. The junction had 13 bases not matched to a gene; V was cut back by 2 bases and J by 2 bases. This CDR3 has 18 amino acids. The germline CDR1 and CDR2 sequences are MDHEN and SYDVKM. The CDR3 bases are TGTGCCAGCAGTTTAGAGTGGGGGAGAGCGGGGTACACAGATACGCAGTATTTT. Translated, it gives CASSLEWGRAGYTDTQYF. Complete variable domain (other parts from reference TRBV28 and TRBJ2-3): DVKVTQSSRYLVKRTGEKVFLECVQDMDHENMFWYRQDPGLGLRLIYFSYDVKMKEKGDIPEGYSVSREKKERFSLILESASTNQTSMYLCASSLEWGRAGYTDTQYFGPGTRLTVL.

The CDR3 protein is CASSYRAGGDQPQHF. The CDR3 DNA is TGTGCCAGCAGTTACCGAGCAGGGGGTGATCAGCCCCAGCATTTT. The rearrangement uses TRBV6-8 and TRBJ1-5, with 7 bases that match TRBD1. CDR3 size: 15 residues. Germline V gene sequence: CDR1 MNHGY, CDR2 SAAAGT. Unmatched junction bases numbered 6, after V lost 2 bases and J lost 5 bases.

The chain uses TRBV6-8 and TRBJ1-1; TRBD1 might be the D (6 bases). The length of the CDR3 is 16 residues. V lost 4 bases and J lost 3, with 18 bases in between. Germline V gene data show CDR1 as MNHGY and CDR2 as SAAAGT. Here the CDR3 DNA reads TGTGCCAGCAGTTCCACCACCGGGGGCAAATACACTGAAGCTTTCTTT. Its protein is CASSSTTGGKYTEAFF.

This clone occurred a few times. The chain has TRBV18 and TRBJ1-1; D is undetermined. Germline V gene lookup returns CDR1 KGHSH and CDR2 LQKENI. V was clipped by 3 bases and J by 1 base, with 9 bases between them. This CDR3 has 14 residues. The DNA of the CDR3 is TGTGCCAGCTCACCTCGAGACGCGAACACTGAAGCTTTCTTT. Protein product: CASSPRDANTEAFF.

This sequence joins TRBV6-8 and TRBJ2-2, with 8 bases aligning to TRBD1. The germline V gene has CDR1 MNHGY and CDR2 SAAAGT. The CDR3 covers 16 residues. With 5 bases clipped from V and 2 bases from J, the junction kept 7 bases outside the gene matches. The CDR3 loop reads CASSGLQGANTGELFF. The CDR3 DNA reads as TGTGCCAGCAGTGGCCTTCAGGGGGCTAACACCGGGGAGCTGTTTTTT.

The CDR3 DNA reads as TGCAGCGTTTCCACCGGGACGGGGGGATCCACTGAAGCTTTCTTT. It codes for CSVSTGTGGSTEAFF. The chain carries TRBV29-1 and TRBJ1-1, with D perhaps TRBD1 (5 bases). CDR1 and CDR2 (germline): SQVTM, ANQGSEA. Trimming pared 5 bases from V and 4 bases from J, leaving 20 bases between. The CDR3 totals 15 residues.

The chain employs TRBV28 and TRBJ2-1; 8 bases agree with TRBD1. Looked up from germline, CDR1 is MDHEN and CDR2 is SYDVKM. CDR3 size: 14 residues. The V gene end was trimmed by 7 bases and the J gene end by 3 bases; junction bases not matched to a gene: 5. CDR3 DNA: TGTGCCAGCATCGCGGGGACAGGCTACAATGAGCAGTTCTTC. Translating gives CASIAGTGYNEQFF. The whole variable domain, remainder taken from reference TRBV28 and TRBJ2-1, is DVKVTQSSRYLVKRTGEKVFLECVQDMDHENMFWYRQDPGLGLRLIYFSYDVKMKEKGDIPEGYSVSREKKERFSLILESASTNQTSMYLCASIAGTGYNEQFFGPGTRLTVL.

The chain combines TRBV28 with TRBJ1-4, with D perhaps TRBD1 (6 bases). Germline CDR1 and CDR2: MDHEN and SYDVKM. V was clipped by 3 bases and J by 5 bases, with 16 bases between them. The CDR3 sequence is 16 residues long. CDR3 sequence (DNA): TGTGCCAGCAGTTTGTACCTCACTAGGGGGAATGAAAAACTGTTTTTT. Its protein is CASSLYLTRGNEKLFF.

The rearrangement uses TRBV19 and TRBJ2-1; D might be TRBD1 (5 bases). CDR3 length: 13 residues. V lost 3 bases and J lost 6, with 9 bases in between. Germline values: CDR1 LNHDA, CDR2 SQIVND (reference sequence). The CDR3 region is CASSIKGFNEQFF. CDR3 DNA: TGTGCCAGTAGTATTAAGGGGTTCAATGAGCAGTTCTTC.

V usage is TRBV28 and J usage is TRBJ2-4; no clear D. CDR3 length: 13 amino acids. Germline V gives CDR1 MDHEN, CDR2 SYDVKM. V was clipped by 9 bases and J by 7 bases, with 16 bases between them. The CDR3 reads CASMVVGPNIQYF. CDR3 nucleotides: TGTGCCAGTATGGTTGTCGGGCCTAACATTCAGTACTTC.

The genes are TRBV30 and TRBJ1-5; no firm D call. Germline V lookup: CDR1 GTSNPN, CDR2 SVGIG (reference sequence). The length of the CDR3 is 14 residues. V dropped 2 bases and J dropped 0 bases, with 8 bases sitting between them. The CDR3 DNA is TGTGCCTGGAGTTCTGCCTATAGCAATCAGCCCCAGCATTTT. Translating gives CAWSSAYSNQPQHF.

J is TRBJ2-3 and V is TRBV5-1, with D possibly TRBD1 on 6 matching bases. V was shortened by 0 bases and J by 9 bases, with 17 bases between the two germline ends. Germline V gene data show CDR1 as SGHRS and CDR2 as YFSETQ. The CDR3 is 15 residues long. The DNA of the CDR3 is TGCGCCAGCAGCTTGGTGGGGGCCCGGGACGGAACGCAGTATTTT. The encoded protein is CASSLVGARDGTQYF.

The chain has TRBV5-1 and TRBJ2-1; no definite D call. The CDR3 runs to 17 residues. Trimming took 2 bases from V and 0 from J, leaving 15 bases between them. The germline V gene encodes CDR1 SGHRS and CDR2 YFSETQ. The CDR3 sequence is CASSLSPQFRSYNEQFF. CDR3 bases: TGCGCCAGCAGCTTATCCCCCCAATTCCGCTCCTACAATGAGCAGTTCTTC. The complete variable domain, with remaining parts taken from reference TRBV5-1 and TRBJ2-1, reads KAGVTQTPRYLIKTRGQQVTLSCSPISGHRSVSWYQQTPGQGLQFLFEYFSETQRNKGNFPGRFSGRQFSNSRSEMNVSTLELGDSALYLCASSLSPQFRSYNEQFFGPGTRLTVL.

The chain is built from TRBV18 and TRBJ1-3; D unresolved. V lost 0 bases and J 4 bases, leaving 7 bases between the germline ends. CDR3 length equals 14 residues. Germline V gene sequence: CDR1 KGHSH, CDR2 LQKENI. The DNA for the CDR3 is TGTGCCAGCTCACCACCGAACACGGGAAACACCATATATTTT. Translated: CASSPPNTGNTIYF.

This sequence joins TRBV19 and TRBJ2-7; D unresolved. V lost 11 bases, J lost 0 bases, and 8 bases lay in between. Germline V gene data show CDR1 as LNHDA and CDR2 as SQIVND (reference sequence). The CDR3 is 11 residues long. CDR3 amino acids: CAVDTSYEQYF. For the CDR3, the DNA is TGTGCCGTAGACACCTCCTACGAGCAGTACTTC.

The V and J genes are TRBV11-3 and TRBJ2-7; D is unresolved. The germline V and J ends were trimmed by 2 bases and 0 bases, with 11 bases remaining between them. The length of the CDR3 is 15 residues. Looked up from germline, CDR1 is SGHNT and CDR2 is YENEEA. The CDR3 loop reads CASSLWPVSSYEQYF. CDR3 in DNA: TGTGCCAGCAGCTTATGGCCGGTAAGCTCCTACGAGCAGTACTTC.

CDR3 amino acids: CASSDPWGNEQFF. For the CDR3, the DNA is TGTGCCAGCAGTGACCCCTGGGGCAATGAGCAGTTCTTC. The rearrangement uses TRBV6-8 and TRBJ2-1; D uncertain. This CDR3 is 13 amino acids long. The V gene's germline CDR1 is MNHGY and CDR2 SAAAGT. V lost 5 bases and J lost 6, with 11 bases in between.

This clone appeared a single time. This chain uses TRBV6-8 with TRBJ2-3; TRBD2 aligns across 9 bases. This CDR3 has 16 amino acids. Per germline, CDR1 MNHGY and CDR2 SAAAGT. The ends lost 2 bases at V and 4 bases at J; junction bases unmatched: 7. The CDR3, as DNA: TGTGCCAGCAGTTACCCTGGGACTAGCCGACCAGATACGCAGTATTTT. This translates into CASSYPGTSRPDTQYF.

This clone was counted between two and nine times. The CDR3 DNA reads TGTGCCAGCAGTGACCCCGCCGGGACTAGCATCAATGAGCAGTTCTTC. Protein: CASSDPAGTSINEQFF. The rearrangement joins TRBV6-8 to TRBJ2-1, with TRBD2 matching over 9 bases. Germline CDR1 and CDR2: MNHGY and SAAAGT. The trim removed 5 bases at V and 6 bases at J, leaving 11 bases unmatched. The CDR3 consists of 16 residues.

The CDR3 sequence is CASDPTTGPGETQYF. CDR3 bases: TGTGCCAGCGACCCCACCACAGGGCCAGGAGAGACCCAGTACTTC. The chain has TRBV11-3 and TRBJ2-5; possibly TRBD1 for D (6 bases). V dropped 8 bases and J dropped 4 bases, with 20 bases sitting between them. The CDR3 runs to 15 residues. Per germline, CDR1 SGHNT and CDR2 YENEEA.

This rearrangement joins TRBV10-3 to TRBJ2-7, with 12 bases matching TRBD1. V dropped 2 bases and J dropped 6; count of bases not matched to a gene: 5. CDR3 length: 15 amino acids. Germline lookup yields CDR1 ENHRY and CDR2 SYGVKD. The CDR3 loop is CAISEPKGQGAEQYF. In DNA, the CDR3 is TGTGCCATCAGTGAGCCGAAGGGACAGGGGGCCGAGCAGTACTTC.

The chain combines TRBV19 with TRBJ1-2; 7 nucleotides line up with TRBD1. In germline, CDR1 is LNHDA, CDR2 SQIVND (reference sequence). Losses at the gene ends were 4 bases for V and 4 bases for J; bases not matched to a gene: 6. This CDR3 contains 14 residues. The chain's CDR3 is CASSRGGAAYGYTF. The CDR3 DNA follows: TGTGCCAGTAGTAGAGGGGGCGCGGCCTATGGCTACACCTTC.

Of note for this clone: Relative to the germline gene, one junction end is altered; a read error may explain this. The J gene is TRBJ2-5, the V gene TRBV19; the D gene could be TRBD1 or TRBD2 (5 bases each). This CDR3 is built from 16 residues. In germline, CDR1 is LNHDA, CDR2 SQIVND (reference sequence). CDR3 loop: CASSSLQGRRGETQYF. As DNA, the CDR3 is TGTGCTAGTAGTTCACTCCAGGGACGGAGAGGAGAGACCCAGTACTTC.

The chain couples TRBV28 to TRBJ2-5; TRBD2 agrees at 10 bases. The CDR3 loop spans 16 amino acids. V shed 2 bases, J shed 4 bases, and the junction held 7 bases outside the gene matches. Per germline, CDR1 MDHEN and CDR2 SYDVKM. The CDR3 DNA is TGTGCCAGCAGTTTAATACTAGCGGGGTCCGGAGAGACCCAGTACTTC. Its translation is CASSLILAGSGETQYF.

The V and J genes are TRBV11-3 and TRBJ2-1, with D unresolved. The CDR3 sequence is 15 residues long. Germline V gene data show CDR1 as SGHNT and CDR2 as YENEEA. V lost 5 bases, J lost 0 bases, and 11 bases lay in between. The CDR3 loop reads CASSVGHSSYNEQFF. Here the CDR3 DNA reads TGTGCCAGCAGCGTAGGGCACAGCTCCTACAATGAGCAGTTCTTC.